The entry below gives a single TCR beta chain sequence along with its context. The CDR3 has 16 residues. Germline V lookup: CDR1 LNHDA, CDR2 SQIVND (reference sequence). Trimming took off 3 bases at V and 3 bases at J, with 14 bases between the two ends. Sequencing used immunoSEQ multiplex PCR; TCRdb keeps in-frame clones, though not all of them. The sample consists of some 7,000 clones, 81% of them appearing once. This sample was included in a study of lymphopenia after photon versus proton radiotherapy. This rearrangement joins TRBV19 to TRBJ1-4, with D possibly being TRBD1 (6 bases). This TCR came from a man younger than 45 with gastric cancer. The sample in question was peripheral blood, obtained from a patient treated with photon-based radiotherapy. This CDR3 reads CASSIQTGAANEKLFF. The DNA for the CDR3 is TGTGCCAGTAGTATTCAGACAGGCGCCGCTAATGAAAAACTGTTTTTT.